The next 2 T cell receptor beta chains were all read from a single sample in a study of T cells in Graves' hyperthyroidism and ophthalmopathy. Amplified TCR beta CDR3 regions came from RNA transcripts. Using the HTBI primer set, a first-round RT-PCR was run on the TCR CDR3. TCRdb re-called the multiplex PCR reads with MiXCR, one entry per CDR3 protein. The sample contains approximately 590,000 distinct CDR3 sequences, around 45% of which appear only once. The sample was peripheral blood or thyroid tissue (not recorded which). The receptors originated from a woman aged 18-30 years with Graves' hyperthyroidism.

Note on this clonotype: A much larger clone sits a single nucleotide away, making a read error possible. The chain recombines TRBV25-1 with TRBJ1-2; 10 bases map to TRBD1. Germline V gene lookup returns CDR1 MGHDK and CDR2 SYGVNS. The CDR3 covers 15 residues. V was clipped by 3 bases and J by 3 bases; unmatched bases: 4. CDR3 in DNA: TGTGCCAGCAGTGATTCCGGGACAGGGGACTATGGCTACACCTTC. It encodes CASSDSGTGDYGYTF.

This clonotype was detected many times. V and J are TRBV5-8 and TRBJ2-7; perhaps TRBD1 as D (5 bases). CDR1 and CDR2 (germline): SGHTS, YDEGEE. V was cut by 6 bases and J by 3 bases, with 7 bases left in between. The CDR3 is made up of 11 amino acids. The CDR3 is CASTQGYEQYF. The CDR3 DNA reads TGTGCCAGCACGCAGGGCTACGAGCAGTACTTC.